This TCR beta chain appears in the sequencing data of a study of cytomegalovirus exposure and HLA in healthy donors. Whole-study findings and limits: Association with HLA alleles at 0.05 false discovery rate was found for 16,951 TCR beta sequences in a later analysis.

As concerns this clone: Antigen: not known. The junction shows a germline mismatch at one end, possibly a read error.

Researchers ran the PCR with 60 Vbeta and 13 Jbeta primers. Profiled with immunoSEQ multiplex PCR; TCRdb holds only in-frame clones, not every one. The sample has under 150,000 clones, roughly 68% seen once. From germline, CDR1 is SGHAT and CDR2 FQDESV (reference sequence). The CDR3 runs to 13 residues. The sequenced sample consisted of PBMCs. J is TRBJ2-7 and V is TRBV11-1, with 15 bases fitting TRBD2. The TCR was taken from a man in his 60s in good health and CMV-seronegative. DNA of the CDR3: TGTGCCAGCAGCCTCCGGACTAGCGGGAGGGTATTCTTC. Translation: CASSLRTSGRVFF. The full variable domain, with the rest looked up from reference TRBV11-1 and TRBJ2-7, is EAEVAQSPRYKITEKSQAVAFWCDPISGHATLYWYRQILGQGPELLVQFQDESVVDDSQLPKDRFSAERLKGVDSTLKIQPAELGDSAMYLCASSLRTSGRVFFGPGTRLTVT.